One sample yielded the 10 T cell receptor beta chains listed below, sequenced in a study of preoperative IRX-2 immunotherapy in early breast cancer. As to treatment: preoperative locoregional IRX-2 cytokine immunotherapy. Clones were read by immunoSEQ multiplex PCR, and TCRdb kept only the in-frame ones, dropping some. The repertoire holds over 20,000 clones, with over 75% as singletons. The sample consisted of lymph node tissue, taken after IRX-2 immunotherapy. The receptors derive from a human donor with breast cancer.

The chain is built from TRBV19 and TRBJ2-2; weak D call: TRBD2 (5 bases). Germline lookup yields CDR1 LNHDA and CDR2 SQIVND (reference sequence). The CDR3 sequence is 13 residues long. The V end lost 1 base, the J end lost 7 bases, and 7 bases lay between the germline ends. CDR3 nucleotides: TGTGCCAGTAGTATAGGTGGAGGCGGGGAGCTGTTTTTT. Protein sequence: CASSIGGGGELFF.

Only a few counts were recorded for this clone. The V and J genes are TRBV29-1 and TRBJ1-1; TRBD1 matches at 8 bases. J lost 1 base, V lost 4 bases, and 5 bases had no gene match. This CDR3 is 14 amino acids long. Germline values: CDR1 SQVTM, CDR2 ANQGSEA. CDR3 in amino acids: CSVGRQGPNTEAFF. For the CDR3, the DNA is TGCAGCGTTGGGAGACAGGGGCCGAACACTGAAGCTTTCTTT.

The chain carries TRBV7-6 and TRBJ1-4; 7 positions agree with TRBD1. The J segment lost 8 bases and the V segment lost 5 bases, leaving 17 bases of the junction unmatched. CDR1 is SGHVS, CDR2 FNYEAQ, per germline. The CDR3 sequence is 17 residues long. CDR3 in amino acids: CASSQAGQRQREEKLFF. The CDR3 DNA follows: TGTGCCAGCAGCCAGGCGGGACAGCGACAACGGGAGGAAAAACTGTTTTTT.

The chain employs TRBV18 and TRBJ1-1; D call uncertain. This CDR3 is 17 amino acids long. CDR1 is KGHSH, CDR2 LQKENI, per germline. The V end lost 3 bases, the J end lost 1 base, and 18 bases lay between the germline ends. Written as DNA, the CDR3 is TGTGCCAGCTCACCGGTGAATCTTGGACGCCCGAACACTGAAGCTTTCTTT. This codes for CASSPVNLGRPNTEAFF.

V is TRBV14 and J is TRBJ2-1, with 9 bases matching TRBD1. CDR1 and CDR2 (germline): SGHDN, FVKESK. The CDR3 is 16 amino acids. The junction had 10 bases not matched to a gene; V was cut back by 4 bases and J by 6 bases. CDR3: CASSRPGQGTFNEQFF. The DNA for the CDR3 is TGTGCCAGCAGCCGCCCGGGACAGGGAACTTTCAATGAGCAGTTCTTC.

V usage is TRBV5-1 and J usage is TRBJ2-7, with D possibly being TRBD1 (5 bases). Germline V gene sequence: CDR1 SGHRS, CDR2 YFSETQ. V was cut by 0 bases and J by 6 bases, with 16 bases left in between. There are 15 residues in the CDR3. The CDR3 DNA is TGCGCCAGCAGCTTGGACCCAGGGCGTGCGGTCGAGCAGTACTTC. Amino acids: CASSLDPGRAVEQYF.

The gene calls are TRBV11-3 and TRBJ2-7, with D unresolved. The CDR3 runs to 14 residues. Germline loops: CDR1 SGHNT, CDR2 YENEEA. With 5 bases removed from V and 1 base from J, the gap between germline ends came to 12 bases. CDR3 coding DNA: TGTGCCAGCAGCCAGCAGGCCGGGTCCTACGAGCAGTACTTC. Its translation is CASSQQAGSYEQYF.

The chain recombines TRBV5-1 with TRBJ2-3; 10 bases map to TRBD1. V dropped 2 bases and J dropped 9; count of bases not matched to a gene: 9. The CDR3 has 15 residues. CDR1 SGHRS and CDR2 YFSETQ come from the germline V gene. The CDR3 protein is CASSFSGTGESTQYF. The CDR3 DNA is TGCGCCAGCAGCTTCTCCGGGACAGGGGAAAGCACGCAGTATTTT.

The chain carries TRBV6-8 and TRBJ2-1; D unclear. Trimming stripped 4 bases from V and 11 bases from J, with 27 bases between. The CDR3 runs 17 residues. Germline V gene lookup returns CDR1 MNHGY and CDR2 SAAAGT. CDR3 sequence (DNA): TGTGCCAGCAGTTTGCCTCGAGGTCTATCGGGTGGATCGCAGCAGTTCTTC. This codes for CASSLPRGLSGGSQQFF.

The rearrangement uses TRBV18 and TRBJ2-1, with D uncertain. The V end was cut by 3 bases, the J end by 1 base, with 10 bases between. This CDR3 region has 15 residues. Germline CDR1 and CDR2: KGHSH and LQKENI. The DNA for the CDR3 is TGTGCCAGCTCACCCAACCCTAGATCCTACAATGAGCAGTTCTTC. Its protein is CASSPNPRSYNEQFF.